The 10 T cell receptor beta chains listed next were all sequenced from one sample in a study of response to subunit inactivated influenza vaccine. Via MiXCR, TCRdb re-called the RT-PCR reads, giving one row per CDR3 protein. Among about 520,000 distinct CDR3 sequences listed, about 7.2% were seen once. The sequenced sample was PBMCs from blood, obtained less than 25 months after vaccination. These receptors all come from a man between 50 and 75 years old who received an inactivated influenza vaccine.

This clonotype was counted only a few times. This chain joins TRBV6-5 and TRBJ1-3; D gene unclear. Trimming took 2 bases from V and 4 from J, leaving 9 bases between them. This CDR3 is built from 14 residues. CDR1 MNHEY and CDR2 SVGAGI come from the germline V gene. CDR3 in amino acids: CASSYETLGNTIYF. The CDR3 region has the DNA TGTGCCAGCAGTTACGAGACCCTCGGAAACACCATATATTTT.

This sequence joins TRBV12-3 or TRBV12-4 and TRBJ2-3; a weak D match, TRBD2 (5 bases). V lost 5 bases and J lost 9, with 12 bases in between. This CDR3 contains 12 residues. The CDR3 sequence: CASSPQTRTQYF. CDR3 nucleotides: TGTGCCAGCAGTCCACAAACTAGAACGCAGTATTTT.

This clonotype was seen a few times. V and J are TRBV4-2 and TRBJ2-5; TRBD1 is a possible D gene (5 bases). CDR3 length: 15 residues. Between the trimmed V and J ends, which lost 3 bases and 5 bases, there was a span of 16 bases. Per germline, CDR1 LGHNA and CDR2 YNFKEQ. The CDR3 loop reads CASSHNEGVGETQYF. The CDR3, as DNA: TGTGCCAGCAGCCATAATGAAGGGGTTGGGGAGACCCAGTACTTC.

This clonotype was recorded at least ten times. The rearrangement links TRBV12-3 or TRBV12-4 to TRBJ2-1; D possibly corresponds to TRBD2 (6 bases). The V and J ends lost 0 bases and 2 bases respectively, with 8 bases between them. The CDR3 consists of 15 residues. Here the CDR3 DNA reads TGTGCCAGCAGTTTAGCGGGAGGCACCTACAATGAGCAGTTCTTC. Amino acids: CASSLAGGTYNEQFF.

This clonotype came up many times. The CDR3 coding sequence is TGCAGTGCTAGAGAATTAGTGCTAGCGGCCACAGATACGCAGTATTTT. Translation: CSARELVLAATDTQYF. J is TRBJ2-3 and V is TRBV20-1; 7 bases agree with TRBD2. V shed 0 bases, J shed 2 bases, and the junction held 8 bases outside the gene matches. The CDR3 length is 16 residues. Germline CDR1 DFQATT, CDR2 SNEGSKA (reference sequence).

At least ten counts were recorded for this clonotype. V usage is TRBV4-3 and J usage is TRBJ2-2; D call uncertain. The CDR3 is made up of 14 amino acids. Germline values: CDR1 LGHNA, CDR2 YSLEER. Trimming shortened V by 0 bases and J by 6 bases, and 8 bases separated the two germline ends. The CDR3 loop is CASSQDPKAGELFF. CDR3 nucleotide sequence: TGCGCCAGCAGCCAAGACCCCAAAGCCGGGGAGCTGTTTTTT.

This clonotype was detected a few times. The rearrangement uses TRBV28 and TRBJ1-2; D ambiguous. Trimming took 3 bases from V and 7 from J, leaving 15 bases between them. The CDR3 contains 14 residues. Germline CDR1 MDHEN, CDR2 SYDVKM. CDR3 sequence reads: CASSFEESSGGYTF. CDR3 sequence (DNA): TGTGCCAGCAGTTTTGAAGAGTCTTCGGGTGGCTACACCTTC.

At least ten counts were recorded for this clonotype. The V gene is TRBV12-3 or TRBV12-4, the J gene TRBJ2-7, with a tentative D call TRBD1 (5 bases). The V end lost 5 bases, the J end lost 6 bases, and 14 bases lay between the germline ends. CDR3 length equals 13 residues. The CDR3 DNA reads as TGTGCCAGCAGTCCAGGACAAGCTGGCGAGCAGTACTTC. Translating gives CASSPGQAGEQYF.

This clonotype was seen a few times. The V call is TRBV6-1, the J call TRBJ1-1; the D is unclear. The V and J ends lost 3 bases and 0 bases respectively, with 14 bases between them. CDR1 is MNHNS and CDR2 is SASEGT in the germline V gene. The CDR3 is 16 amino acids. The CDR3 region has the DNA TGTGCCAGCAGTGACTTGTTGCTTGCAGTGAACACTGAAGCTTTCTTT. Translation gives CASSDLLLAVNTEAFF.

The gene calls are TRBV6-1 and TRBJ1-1; D not resolved. The germline V gene has CDR1 MNHNS and CDR2 SASEGT. The V end was cut by 4 bases, the J end by 5 bases, with 14 bases between. The CDR3 length is 14 residues. DNA for the CDR3: TGTGCCAGCAGTGTCGGGGAAACGTGGACTGAAGCTTTCTTT. Amino acids: CASSVGETWTEAFF.